These 9 T cell receptor beta chains were all obtained from the same sample, sequenced in a study of PD-1 blockade in classical Hodgkin lymphoma. Sequencing used immunoSEQ multiplex PCR; TCRdb keeps in-frame clones, though not all of them. The sample includes some 64,000 clones, more than 80% of them seen just once. No patient escaped relapse after autologous stem cell transplantation, and brentuximab vedotin exposure varied. Sequencing was performed on peripheral blood mononuclear cells (PBMCs), taken at baseline. The receptors derive from a human donor with classical Hodgkin lymphoma.

CDR3 bases: TGTGCCAGCAGTTTAAGGGCAGATACGCAGTATTTT. This translates into CASSLRADTQYF. The chain joins TRBV27 to TRBJ2-3; D gene unclear. Germline values: CDR1 MNHEY, CDR2 SMNVEV (reference sequence). V was pared by 2 bases and J by 4 bases, with 4 bases between. The CDR3 contains 12 residues.

This rearrangement joins TRBV7-9 to TRBJ2-2, with TRBD2 as a possible D gene (6 bases). CDR1 and CDR2 (germline): SEHNR, FQNEAQ (reference sequence). V lost 5 bases to trimming and J lost 4 bases, with 17 bases between them. The CDR3 length is 16 residues. The CDR3 sequence: CASSERGGSATGELFF. The CDR3, as DNA: TGTGCCAGCAGCGAGAGGGGAGGATCGGCCACCGGGGAGCTGTTTTTT.

The rearrangement joins TRBV21-1 to TRBJ2-3; TRBD2 is taken as the D call from the table, unchecked against the DNA. TRBV21-1 constitutes a pseudogene. This CDR3 contains 16 residues. The CDR3 DNA reads as TGTGCCAGCAGCGCCCGGTGGACTGTCCACACAGATACGCAGTATTTT. The encoded protein is CASSARWTVHTDTQYF.

This clone was counted between two and nine times. The chain employs TRBV12-5 and TRBJ1-2, with D unclear. Germline assignment: CDR1 LGHNT and CDR2 FRNRAP. V lost 0 bases, J lost 4 bases, and 6 bases lay in between. The CDR3 consists of 13 residues. The CDR3 here is CASGLVRSYGYTF. Written as DNA, the CDR3 is TGTGCTAGTGGTTTGGTCCGGAGCTATGGCTACACCTTC.

The J gene is TRBJ2-7, the V gene TRBV11-2; D remains unclear. Germline V CDR1 and CDR2: SGHAT, FQNNGV. The CDR3 spans 12 residues. V lost 1 base and J lost 5, with 6 bases in between. The CDR3 spells CASSLVIHEQYF. The DNA of the CDR3 is TGTGCCAGCAGCTTAGTCATACACGAGCAGTACTTC. The full variable domain, rest sourced from reference TRBV11-2 and TRBJ2-7, is EAGVAQSPRYKIIEKRQSVAFWCNPISGHATLYWYQQILGQGPKLLIQFQNNGVVDDSQLPKDRFSAERLKGVDSTLKIQPAKLEDSAVYLCASSLVIHEQYFGPGTRLTVT.

The rearrangement uses TRBV7-9 and TRBJ2-3; 13 bases are a match to TRBD2. CDR1 SEHNR and CDR2 FQNEAQ come from the germline V gene (reference sequence). V lost 4 bases to trimming and J lost 7 bases; unmatched junction nucleotides: 8. CDR3 length: 16 residues. CDR3 DNA: TGTGCCAGCAGCTCGACCGGGACTAGCGGGGTTCATACGCAGTATTTT. Amino acids: CASSSTGTSGVHTQYF.

Only a few counts were recorded for this clone. The chain carries TRBV9 and TRBJ1-1; 9 bases align to TRBD1. After removal of 2 bases from V and 9 bases from J, the junction contained 8 bases not matched to a gene. This CDR3 comprises 14 residues. From germline, CDR1 is SGDLS and CDR2 YYNGEE. Here the CDR3 DNA reads TGTGCCAGCAGCGTGCGGGACAGGGAGGACAAAGCTTTCTTT. It specifies CASSVRDREDKAFF.

The chain couples TRBV7-3 to TRBJ1-1; tentatively, D is TRBD1 (5 bases). CDR3 length: 13 amino acids. Germline V gene data show CDR1 as SGHTA and CDR2 as FQGTGA. V lost 6 bases and J lost 8, with 16 bases in between. CDR3 residues: CASSIGGVGEAFF. The CDR3, as DNA: TGTGCCAGCAGTATCGGGGGAGTAGGGGAAGCTTTCTTT.

The rearrangement uses TRBV5-1 and TRBJ1-1; D might be TRBD1 (5 bases). The CDR3 length is 13 residues. Germline CDR1 and CDR2: SGHRS and YFSETQ. The germline V and J ends were trimmed by 4 bases and 2 bases, with 9 bases remaining between them. The CDR3 DNA reads as TGCGCCAGCAGCACCGGACAAAACACTGAAGCTTTCTTT. It translates to CASSTGQNTEAFF. Filled out from reference TRBV5-1 and TRBJ1-1, the complete variable domain reads KAGVTQTPRYLIKTRGQQVTLSCSPISGHRSVSWYQQTPGQGLQFLFEYFSETQRNKGNFPGRFSGRQFSNSRSEMNVSTLELGDSALYLCASSTGQNTEAFFGQGTRLTVV.